This T cell receptor beta chain was profiled in a study of Ad26.COV2.S vaccination and SARS-CoV-2 variants. Across the whole study: The authors gave Ad26.COV2.S intramuscularly, either once or twice 56 days apart.

Specified treatment: some 19 received Ad26.COV2.S at low or high dose, single or two shots; 5 received placebo; per-sample allocation not given. Sampling occurred on day 63 after the first vaccine or placebo injection. Profiled with immunoSEQ multiplex PCR; TCRdb holds only in-frame clones, not every one. The profile shows more than 250,000 clones, over 75% of them singletons. The CDR3 is made up of 15 amino acids. Germline V gene sequence: CDR1 SGHDT, CDR2 YYEEEE. Trimming took 0 bases from V and 0 from J, leaving 4 bases between them. The sequence derives from a person aged 18-65 years who received the Ad26.COV2.S COVID-19 vaccine or a placebo. This rearrangement joins TRBV5-6 to TRBJ1-6, with D unresolved. Sample: peripheral blood, taken in a trial of Ad26.COV2.S vaccine versus placebo. The CDR3, as DNA: TGTGCCAGCAGCTTGGGCAGCTCCTATAATTCACCCCTCCACTTT. Amino acids: CASSLGSSYNSPLHF.